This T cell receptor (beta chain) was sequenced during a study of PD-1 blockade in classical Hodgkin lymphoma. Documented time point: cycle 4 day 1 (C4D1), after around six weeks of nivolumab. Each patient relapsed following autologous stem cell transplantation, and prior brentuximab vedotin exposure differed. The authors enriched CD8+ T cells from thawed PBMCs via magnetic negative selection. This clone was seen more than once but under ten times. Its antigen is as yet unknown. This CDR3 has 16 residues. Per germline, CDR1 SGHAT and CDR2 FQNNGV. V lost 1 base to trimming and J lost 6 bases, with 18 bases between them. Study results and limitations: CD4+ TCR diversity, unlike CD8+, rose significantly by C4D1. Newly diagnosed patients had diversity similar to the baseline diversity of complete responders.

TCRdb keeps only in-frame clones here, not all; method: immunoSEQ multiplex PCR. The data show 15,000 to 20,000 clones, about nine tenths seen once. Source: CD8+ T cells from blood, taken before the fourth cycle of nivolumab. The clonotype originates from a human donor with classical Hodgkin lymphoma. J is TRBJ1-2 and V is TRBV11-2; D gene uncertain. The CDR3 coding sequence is TGTGCCAGCAGCTTAGGAGTTCTGGGAGAGATGGATGGCTACACCTTC. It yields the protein CASSLGVLGEMDGYTF.